This TCR beta chain derives from a study of blood T cell repertoires in COVID-19. On the study more broadly: Italy, Spain and the United States were the sources of the convalescent and acute COVID-19 samples. T cells, B-cell-depleted T cells, or PBMCs supplied cDNA or gDNA.

The protocol was immunoSEQ multiplex PCR, while the TCRdb copy is restricted to in-frame clones and leaves out a portion. This table holds tens of thousands of clones, roughly 79% found once. Unmatched junction bases numbered 4, after V lost 4 bases and J lost 4 bases. The germline V gene encodes CDR1 SGHKS and CDR2 YYEKEE (reference sequence). The CDR3 contains 14 residues. Source material: peripheral blood. The receptor was isolated from a woman aged 60 to 75 with acute or convalescent COVID-19. The chain employs TRBV5-5 and TRBJ2-1, with 8 bases lining up with TRBD2. CDR3 sequence (DNA): TGTGCCAGCAGCCTCAGCGGGGGTTACAATGAGCAGTTCTTC. This sequence encodes CASSLSGGYNEQFF.